This T cell receptor (beta chain) appears in the sequencing data of a study of monozygotic twins with inflammatory bowel disease. Study-wide results and caveats: With inverse Simpson as the measure, TCRbeta diversity was lower in IBD patients than in healthy co-twins.

This CDR3 contains 16 residues. The germline V gene has CDR1 LGHNA and CDR2 YNFKEQ. TCRdb re-called the 5' RACE reads and gives one entry per CDR3 protein, without DNA. This sample's clone table lists approximately 400,000 distinct CDR3 sequences. On this clonotype: Its matching antigen is unknown.

This clonotype was obtained from a human donor with ulcerative colitis or Crohn's disease, or a healthy co-twin of an affected twin (not recorded which). Sequencing was carried out using blood. The chain links TRBV4-2 to TRBJ2-3; the D gene TCRdb calls, TRBD2, cannot be checked with no DNA. CDR3 in amino acids: CASSQASGGATDTQYF.